Listed below are T cell receptor beta chains from one sample, sequenced in a study of CD8 T cells in ankylosing spondylitis. TCRdb used MiXCR to reprocess the 5' RACE reads, holding one entry per CDR3 protein. Here the sample spans 150,000 to 200,000 distinct CDR3 sequences, 15% to 20% being singletons. The sequencing sample was made of blood, either unsorted or a sorted T cell fraction (not recorded which). The source is a male donor aged 10-30 years with ankylosing spondylitis or in good health (not recorded which). Both conserved end residues are part of each CDR3. A D gene is named only where the DNA matches it firmly. Some rows mark clone size as missing; the rest say once, few, many or name a class of expanded clone.

CDR3 DNA,CDR3 protein,CDR3 length,J gene,D gene,clone size,V gene
TGTGCCAGCAGCTTGGCCGGGGCTATGTTGTTCTTC,CASSLAGAMLFF,12,TRBJ2-1,.,few,TRBV5-4
TGTGCCAGCGGCGAGGGGTACGAGCAGTACTTC,CASGEGYEQYF,11,TRBJ2-7,.,few,TRBV28
TGTGCCAGCAGTTATATCCCGGGACAGGGGGCGAAGGAAGCTTTCTTT,CASSYIPGQGAKEAFF,16,TRBJ1-1,TRBD1,many,TRBV6-2/TRBV6-3
TGTGCCAGCAGCCAAGATGAAGGGGGCGAGCTGTTTTTT,CASSQDEGGELFF,13,TRBJ2-2,TRBD1,.,TRBV4-2
TGCAGTGCAGGCCGACTAGCGGGGGACACAGATACGCAGTATTTT,CSAGRLAGDTDTQYF,15,TRBJ2-3,TRBD2,.,TRBV20-1
TGTGCCACCCAACGAGAAAACATTCAGTACTTC,CATQRENIQYF,11,TRBJ2-4,.,many,TRBV15
TGTGCCAGCAGTCCCGGGACTTCGTTCTCCTACGAGCAGTACTTC,CASSPGTSFSYEQYF,15,TRBJ2-7,.,many,TRBV2
TGTGCCAGCAGTTATTCCCCCGCTTCTGGACCTCGGTTATATTTC,CASSYSPASGPRLYF,15,TRBJ2-1,.,few,TRBV6-2/TRBV6-3
TGTGCCAGCAGCGTAGGCGGGGACTACGAGCAGTACTTC,CASSVGGDYEQYF,13,TRBJ2-7,.,many,TRBV9
TGTGCCAGCACCGAGTACCGCACAGATACGCAGTATTTT,CASTEYRTDTQYF,13,TRBJ2-3,.,.,TRBV28
TGTGCCAGCAACCGAAAGCAGGGAACAGAGACCCAGTACTTC,CASNRKQGTETQYF,14,TRBJ2-5,.,many,TRBV7-8